This record looks at one T cell receptor beta chain sequence and its context. No antigen is known for it. Base qualities were left out, and no much larger clone turns up one base away. The time point label, as the study defines it: baseline before first vaccination. Vaccinee samples came from UK trials COV001 and COV002, including a single-blind randomized controlled phase 2/3 trial of AZD1222 (ChAdOx1 nCoV-19) in healthy adults. For TCRbeta chain sequencing, PBMC samples were collected from trial participants at day 0 and at day 28 after the second dose. This sample is part of a study of T cell responses to AZD1222 COVID-19 vaccine listed by TCRdb under 2021. Describing the broader study: AZD1222 recipients whose second dose came at about 4 weeks and those whose second dose came at about 12 weeks were combined into one group, since spike-specific TCR depth and breadth did not differ between the two schedules. A total of 240 or so trial participants underwent TCR sequencing, of whom nearly 210 had received two doses of AZD1222 and about 26 had received two doses of the MenACWY control vaccine. Trial participants were enrolled by age into 18-55, 56-69 and 70-plus year subgroups, with approximately 150, 28 and 58 TCR-sequenced participants respectively. Broader findings and caveats from the paper: The 56-69-year group was small, and its depth increase did not reach significance, likely because of low power. Most participants were white British and females outnumbered males, and the authors suggested that clonal diversity may have been underestimated. The vaccine-associated CD4 TCRs covered the entire spike protein, and the dominant responses fell in regions 160-218 and 743-854. Because no samples from the day 14 peak response were available, repertoires could be characterized only after the peak T cell response. After two AZD1222 doses, spike-specific TCR breadth and depth were significantly higher than at day 0 and than in MenACWY recipients. Conclusions about previously exposed vaccinees are limited, since just 5 to 7 AZD1222 recipients were seropositive for SARS-CoV-2 at baseline. Reportedly, close to half of the unique spike-specific TCRs recognized epitopes lying outside the regions that are mutated in the B.1.351 and B.1.1.7 variants.

From its cysteine to its phenylalanine, the CDR3 spans 17 amino acids. The read is trimmed to its CDR3 DNA, 51 bases read in frame from base 1. According to the germline V gene, CDR1 reads SGHDT and CDR2 reads YYEEEE. Trimming removed 4 bases from V and 5 bases from J; the gene matches leave 14 bases unexplained. The CDR3 regions of human TCRbeta chains were subjected to immunosequencing. The authors' analysis ran thus. TCRs in the repertoires were matched against a reference library of SARS-CoV-2-specific TCRs that had been generated with the MIRA antigen-specificity platform. Breadth meant the fraction of unique TCRs that were SARS-CoV-2-associated, whereas depth meant the fraction of total T cells that were SARS-CoV-2-associated. Using the MIRA data, every spike-specific TCR was mapped to the spike region that the TCR reacted to and assigned to either a CD4 or a CD8 class. Log10-transformed breadth and depth values were compared by one-way ANOVA with Sidak's multiple comparisons tests. Drawn from immuneACCESS, this table holds only the in-frame rearrangements with V and J called that TCRdb kept. Clones are partly lost; checked studies trace under half to an unresolved V gene and leave the rest unexplained. Clonal size and the V and J genes are those of that table, whereas D and trimming came from the DNA. This sample holds 150,000 to 200,000 clones; 85% to 95% were observed only once. The ten top clones hold over 7.5% of the sample.

The sequence links TRBV5-6 to TRBJ2-1, with 8 central nucleotides matching TRBD2. Sequencing was performed on peripheral blood, taken on day 0 of AZD1222 vaccination. The TCR comes from an adult in good health. The CDR3 here reads CASSEGGSLAEDNEQFF. The nucleotides read TGTGCCAGCAGCGAAGGCGGGTCACTAGCGGAGGACAATGAGCAGTTCTTC.